These T cell receptor beta chains were read from a single sample in a study of graft-versus-host responses after intestinal transplantation. The table came from immunoSEQ multiplex PCR; TCRdb's copy has only in-frame clones and leaves some out. The table includes 15,000 to 25,000 clones, around three quarters detected once. Sequences were derived from ileum tissue, sampled around 20 days after intestinal transplant. Receptors were obtained from a human patient who received an intestinal transplant, so some T cells may come from the graft donor. Both conserved end residues are part of each CDR3. Each record gives: clone size, V gene, D gene, J gene, CDR3 protein, CDR3 DNA. D genes are given only for firm matches. Size values are once, few and many counts, or a class for expanded clones, and some rows have none.

>NA|TRBV6-4|TRBD1|TRBJ2-1
CASSVGQDYNEQFF
TGTGCCAGCAGTGTGGGACAGGACTACAATGAGCAGTTCTTC
>NA|TRBV18|NA|TRBJ1-2
CASSPLAFAGKNQNNYGYTF
TGTGCCAGCTCACCATTGGCCTTCGCAGGGAAAAACCAAAACAACTATGGCTACACCTTC
>NA|TRBV27|NA|TRBJ1-2
CASSLSRGEHGYTF
TGTGCCAGCAGTTTAAGCCGGGGGGAACATGGCTACACCTTC
>NA|TRBV5-4|NA|TRBJ1-1
CASSPGYTEAFF
TGTGCCAGCAGCCCGGGATACACTGAAGCTTTCTTT
>NA|TRBV9|TRBD1|TRBJ2-7
CASSVLWTGGEQYF
TGTGCCAGCAGCGTATTATGGACAGGGGGCGAGCAGTACTTC
>few|TRBV27|NA|TRBJ2-7
CASSFGGSLSEQYF
TGTGCCAGCAGTTTTGGCGGCTCTCTGAGCGAGCAGTACTTC
>few|TRBV7-9|TRBD2|TRBJ2-5
CASSLLWTSGGALETQYF
TGTGCCAGCAGCCTTCTTTGGACTAGCGGGGGGGCACTGGAGACCCAGTACTTC
>NA|TRBV30|NA|TRBJ2-7
CAWRQGSYEQYF
TGTGCCTGGAGACAGGGCTCCTACGAGCAGTACTTC
>NA|TRBV6-5|NA|TRBJ2-7
CASAYQWTVVHEQYF
TGTGCCAGCGCATATCAATGGACAGTCGTCCACGAGCAGTACTTC
>once|TRBV27|NA|TRBJ2-7
CASSFAGSSYEQYF
TGTGCCAGCAGTTTTGCGGGGAGCTCCTACGAGCAGTACTTC
>NA|TRBV19|NA|TRBJ1-2
CASSTISGFRNPYGYTF
TGTGCCAGTAGTACAATCTCAGGGTTCCGGAATCCTTATGGCTACACCTTC
>NA|TRBV5-1|NA|TRBJ1-2
CASSAGRNRVYYGYTF
TGCGCCAGCAGCGCCGGGCGGAACAGGGTTTACTATGGCTACACCTTC
>once|TRBV4-1|NA|TRBJ2-1
CASSPTSIPYNEQFF
TGCGCCAGCAGTCCAACTAGTATCCCCTACAATGAGCAGTTCTTC
>once|TRBV5-1|TRBD2|TRBJ2-7
CASSPGLAGYEQYF
TGCGCCAGCAGCCCGGGACTAGCGGGGTACGAGCAGTACTTC